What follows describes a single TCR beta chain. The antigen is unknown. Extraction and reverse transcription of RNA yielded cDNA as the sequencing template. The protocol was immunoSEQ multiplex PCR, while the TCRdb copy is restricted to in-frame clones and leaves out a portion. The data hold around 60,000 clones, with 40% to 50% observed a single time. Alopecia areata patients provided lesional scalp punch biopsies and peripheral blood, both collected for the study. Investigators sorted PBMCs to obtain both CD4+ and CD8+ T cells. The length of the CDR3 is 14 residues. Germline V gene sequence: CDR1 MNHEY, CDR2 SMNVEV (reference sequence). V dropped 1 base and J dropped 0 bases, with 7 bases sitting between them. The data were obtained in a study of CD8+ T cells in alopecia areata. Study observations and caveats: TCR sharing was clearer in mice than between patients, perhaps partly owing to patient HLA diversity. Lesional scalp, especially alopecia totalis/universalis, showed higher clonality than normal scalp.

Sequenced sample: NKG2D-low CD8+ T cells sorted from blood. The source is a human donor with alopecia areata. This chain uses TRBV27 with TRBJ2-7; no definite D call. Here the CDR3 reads CASSLYGFSYEQYF. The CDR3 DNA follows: TGTGCCAGCAGTTTATATGGATTCTCCTACGAGCAGTACTTC.